This T cell receptor beta chain was recorded in a study of identical twins. The study's findings and limits: Its conclusions, products of cross-sectional statistical analysis, did not come from following the same donors. Abundant beta clonotypes from cord blood bore fewer insertions; memory repertoires lacked this pattern. With beta out-of-frame sequences, excess sharing by twins was weaker.

A template switching step contributed a universal primer site, while unique molecular identifiers were present in the cDNA. One entry per CDR3 protein results from TCRdb running MiXCR on the 5' RACE reads. The sample shows 1.5 million to 2 million distinct CDR3 sequences, about 30% of them seen only once. Turning to this clonotype: Its antigen is not identified.

This sequence originates from a newborn girl in good health. The sample taken for sequencing was cord blood.

CDR3 sequence: CASSLVNGLTVKATEAFF. DNA for the CDR3: TGTGCCAGCAGTTTAGTTAACGGCCTAACCGTAAAAGCAACTGAAGCTTTCTTT. The V call is TRBV28, the J call TRBJ1-1; D unclear. CDR3 size: 18 residues. CDR1 and CDR2 from the germline V gene are MDHEN and SYDVKM. Trimming pared 2 bases from V and 5 bases from J, leaving 24 bases between.